This T cell receptor (beta chain) was documented in a study of low-dose radiotherapy and immunotherapy resistance in tumors. Study-wide background: Members of Cohort 2 were treated with 1 Gy per fraction every two weeks; their total was 13 Gy over 26 weeks.

TRAV- and TRBV-specific primers were used for first-strand cDNA, which covered alpha and beta chains. TCRs were amplified for around 21 PCR cycles with a constant-region primer and V-primer adapter. In TCRdb, the reads were re-called with MiXCR into one record per CDR3 protein. The sample shows 75,000 to 95,000 distinct CDR3 sequences, roughly 9% of them seen only once. The time point denotes: before trial treatment. This clonotype was seen at least ten times. This receptor was identified in a male donor with prostate cancer. The source material was PBMCs, sampled before treatment.

CDR3 in amino acids: CATMGLAGKSTGELFF. The CDR3 DNA follows: TGTGCCACCATGGGACTAGCGGGAAAGTCCACCGGGGAGCTGTTTTTT. V gene TRBV24-1 combines with J gene TRBJ2-2; 13 bases map to TRBD2. With V trimmed by 8 bases and J by 4 bases, 6 bases remained unmatched. The CDR3 extends over 16 amino acids. Germline values: CDR1 KGHDR, CDR2 SFDVKD.